One sample yielded the 13 T cell receptor beta chains listed below, sequenced in a study of blood T cell repertoires in COVID-19. The method was immunoSEQ multiplex PCR; TCRdb's version includes in-frame clones alone and lacks a portion of them. The sample holds tens of thousands of clones, around 80% seen once. Specimen: peripheral blood. Receptor source: a woman aged 80 or over with active or convalescent COVID-19.

This clone was counted only a few times. The chain is built from TRBV28 and TRBJ1-5; 10 bases agree with TRBD1. J lost 11 bases, V lost 5 bases, and 12 bases had no gene match. CDR3 size: 15 residues. Germline V gene lookup returns CDR1 MDHEN and CDR2 SYDVKM. The CDR3 here is CASSPSGQGIKTQHF. CDR3 coding DNA: TGTGCCAGCAGTCCCTCGGGACAGGGGATCAAGACCCAGCATTTT.

The chain recombines TRBV19 with TRBJ1-1; the match to TRBD1 covers 9 bases. Germline CDR1 reads LNHDA; CDR2 reads SQIVND (reference sequence). Trimming at V came to 7 bases and at J to 4 bases, leaving 16 bases not matched to a gene. CDR3 size: 17 residues. For the CDR3, the DNA is TGTGCCAGTACCTCGGGGGACAGGGTTGGTGTGGGCACTGAAGCTTTCTTT. This translates into CASTSGDRVGVGTEAFF. The full variable domain, in which reference TRBV19 and TRBJ1-1 provide the parts outside the CDR3, is DGGITQSPKYLFRKEGQNVTLSCEQNLNHDAMYWYRQDPGQGLRLIYYSQIVNDFQKGDIAEGYSVSREKKESFPLTVTSAQKNPTAFYLCASTSGDRVGVGTEAFFGQGTRLTVV.

This clone was picked up a small number of times. The chain couples TRBV30 to TRBJ2-5; D is perhaps TRBD1 (5 bases). The germline CDR1 and CDR2 sequences are GTSNPN and SVGIG (reference sequence). The V gene lost 1 base and the J gene lost 2 bases, with 14 bases spanning the gap. CDR3 length: 15 amino acids. Written as DNA, the CDR3 is TGTGCCTGGAGTGAGTTAGCAGGGCCTCAAGAGACCCAGTACTTC. Protein: CAWSELAGPQETQYF.

The chain combines TRBV7-3 with TRBJ2-2; tentative D call: TRBD2 (5 bases). In germline, CDR1 is SGHTA, CDR2 FQGTGA. The germline V and J ends were trimmed by 4 bases and 5 bases, with 5 bases remaining between them. The CDR3 is 12 residues long. The chain's CDR3 is CASSSGTGELFF. In DNA form, the CDR3 reads TGTGCCAGCAGCTCGGGGACCGGGGAGCTGTTTTTT.

The gene calls are TRBV4-3 and TRBJ1-4; D not certain. The CDR3 is made up of 16 amino acids. Per the germline V gene, CDR1 is LGHNA and CDR2 is YSLEER. The V and J ends lost 3 bases and 4 bases respectively, with 15 bases between them. The CDR3 bases are TGCGCCAGCAGCCACGGAGGGCAGCGCTATAATGAAAAACTGTTTTTT. This encodes CASSHGGQRYNEKLFF.

This clone came up a few times. The rearrangement links TRBV18 to TRBJ1-1; 7 bases map to TRBD1. V was pared by 5 bases and J by 7 bases, with 13 bases of the junction left unmatched. There are 15 residues in the CDR3. Germline V gene data show CDR1 as KGHSH and CDR2 as LQKENI. CDR3 nucleotides: TGTGCCAGCTCAACTTCAACAGGGGCGGGACTTGAAGCTTTCTTT. It specifies CASSTSTGAGLEAFF.

To note about this clone: The junction differs from germline at one of its ends, possibly a read error. This chain joins TRBV7-2 and TRBJ2-7; 12 bases match TRBD2. Looked up from germline, CDR1 is SGHTA and CDR2 is FQGNSA. The CDR3 length is 16 residues. The CDR3 DNA sequence: TGTGCCAGCAGCCGCGTGGGTGGTGCTAGCGGGGGGGGTCCGCACTTC. This encodes CASSRVGGASGGGPHF.

This sequence joins TRBV4-2 and TRBJ1-5; 11 nucleotides align to TRBD1. The CDR3 is 17 amino acids. Germline-derived CDR1 and CDR2 are LGHNA and YNFKEQ. V shed 1 base, J shed 5 bases, and the junction held 7 bases outside the gene matches. The CDR3 coding sequence is TGTGCCAGCAGCCAAGTTGGGGGACAGGGGGGGCATCAGCCCCAGCATTTT. Its protein product is CASSQVGGQGGHQPQHF.

The chain combines TRBV30 with TRBJ1-6, with 11 bases matching TRBD1. J lost 10 bases, V lost 0 bases, and 5 bases had no gene match. There are 15 residues in the CDR3. Germline lookup yields CDR1 GTSNPN and CDR2 SVGIG (reference sequence). CDR3 loop: CAWSVLDRGQSPLHF. In nucleotides, the CDR3 is TGTGCCTGGAGTGTTTTGGACAGGGGGCAGTCACCCCTCCACTTT.

Only one count was recorded for this clone. The chain has TRBV19 and TRBJ1-5; D unclear. The germline V and J ends were trimmed by 4 bases and 10 bases, with 11 bases remaining between them. Looked up from germline, CDR1 is LNHDA and CDR2 is SQIVND (reference sequence). The CDR3 sequence is 12 residues long. CDR3 DNA: TGTGCCAGTAGTAGCCTCGGGGTCCCCCAGCATTTT. Its protein is CASSSLGVPQHF.

The genes are TRBV28 and TRBJ1-3, with 7 bases aligning to TRBD1. Per the germline V gene, CDR1 is MDHEN and CDR2 is SYDVKM. The junction had 3 bases not matched to a gene; V was cut back by 6 bases and J by 4 bases. This CDR3 contains 13 residues. CDR3 DNA sequence: TGTGCCAGCAGCAGGGGGTCCGGAAACACCATATATTTT. This translates into CASSRGSGNTIYF.

The chain links TRBV9 to TRBJ1-1; D call uncertain. The CDR3 is 14 residues long. Per the germline V gene, CDR1 is SGDLS and CDR2 is YYNGEE. Trimming shortened V by 3 bases and J by 1 base, and 10 bases separated the two germline ends. The CDR3 loop is CASSGPGRNTEAFF. In DNA form, the CDR3 reads TGTGCCAGCAGCGGACCCGGGAGGAACACTGAAGCTTTCTTT.

V usage is TRBV20-1 and J usage is TRBJ1-5, with D perhaps matching TRBD1 (5 bases). The germline V and J ends were trimmed by 3 bases and 0 bases, with 12 bases remaining between them. The CDR3 covers 15 residues. Germline V CDR1 and CDR2: DFQATT, SNEGSKA (reference sequence). CDR3 amino acids: CSASVDSYSNQPQHF. CDR3 in DNA: TGCAGTGCTAGTGTCGACAGTTATAGCAATCAGCCCCAGCATTTT.